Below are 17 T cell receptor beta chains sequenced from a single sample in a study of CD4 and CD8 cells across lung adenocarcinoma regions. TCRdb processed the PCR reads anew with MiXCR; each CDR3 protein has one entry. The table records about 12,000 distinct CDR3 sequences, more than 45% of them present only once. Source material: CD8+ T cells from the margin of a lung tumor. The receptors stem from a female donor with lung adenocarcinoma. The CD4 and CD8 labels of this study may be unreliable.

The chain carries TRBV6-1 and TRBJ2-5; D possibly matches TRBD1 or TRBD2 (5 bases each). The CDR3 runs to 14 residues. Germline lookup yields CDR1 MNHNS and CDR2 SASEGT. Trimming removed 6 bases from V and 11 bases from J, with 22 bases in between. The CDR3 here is CASRGVWAKNTQYF. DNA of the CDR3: TGTGCCAGCAGGGGGGTGTGGGCGAAAAACACTCAGTACTTC.

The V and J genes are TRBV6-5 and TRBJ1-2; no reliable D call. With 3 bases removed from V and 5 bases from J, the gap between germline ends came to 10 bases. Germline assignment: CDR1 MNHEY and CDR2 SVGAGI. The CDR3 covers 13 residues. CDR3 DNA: TGTGCCAGCAGTTATGGATATTCATATGGCTACACCTTC. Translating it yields CASSYGYSYGYTF.

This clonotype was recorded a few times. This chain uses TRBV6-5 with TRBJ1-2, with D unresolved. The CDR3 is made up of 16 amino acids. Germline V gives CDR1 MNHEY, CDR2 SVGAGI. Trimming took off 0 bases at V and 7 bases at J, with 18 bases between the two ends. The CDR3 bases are TGTGCCAGCAGTTACTCTTCAAGTGGCTCCGGTGGTGGCTACACCTTC. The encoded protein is CASSYSSSGSGGGYTF.

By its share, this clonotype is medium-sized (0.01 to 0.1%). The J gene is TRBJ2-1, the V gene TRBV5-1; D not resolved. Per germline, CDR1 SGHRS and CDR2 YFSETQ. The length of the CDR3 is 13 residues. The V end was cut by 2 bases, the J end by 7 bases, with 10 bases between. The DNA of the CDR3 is TGCGCCAGCAGCTTTACCGACGGGAATGAGCAGTTCTTC. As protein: CASSFTDGNEQFF. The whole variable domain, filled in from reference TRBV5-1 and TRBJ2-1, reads KAGVTQTPRYLIKTRGQQVTLSCSPISGHRSVSWYQQTPGQGLQFLFEYFSETQRNKGNFPGRFSGRQFSNSRSEMNVSTLELGDSALYLCASSFTDGNEQFFGPGTRLTVL.

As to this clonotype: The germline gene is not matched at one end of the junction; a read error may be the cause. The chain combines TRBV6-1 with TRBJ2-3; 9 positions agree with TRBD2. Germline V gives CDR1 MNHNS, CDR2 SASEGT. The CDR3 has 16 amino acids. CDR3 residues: CASRASGDPDTETQYF. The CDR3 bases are TGTGCTAGCAGGGCTAGCGGGGACCCAGACACAGAGACGCAGTATTTT.

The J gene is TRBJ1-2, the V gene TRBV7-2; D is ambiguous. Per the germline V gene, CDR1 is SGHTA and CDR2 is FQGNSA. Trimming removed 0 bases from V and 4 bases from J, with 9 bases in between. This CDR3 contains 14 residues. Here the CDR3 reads CASSLASSGYGYTF. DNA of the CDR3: TGTGCCAGCAGCTTAGCGAGTTCGGGCTATGGCTACACCTTC.

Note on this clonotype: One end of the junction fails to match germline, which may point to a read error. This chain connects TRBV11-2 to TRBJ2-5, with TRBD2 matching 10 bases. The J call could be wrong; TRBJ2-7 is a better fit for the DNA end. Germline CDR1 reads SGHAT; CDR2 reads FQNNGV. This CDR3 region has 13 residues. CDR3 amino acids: CANSSTSGYEQYF. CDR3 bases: TGTGCCAACAGCTCGACTAGCGGGTACGAGCAGTACTTC.

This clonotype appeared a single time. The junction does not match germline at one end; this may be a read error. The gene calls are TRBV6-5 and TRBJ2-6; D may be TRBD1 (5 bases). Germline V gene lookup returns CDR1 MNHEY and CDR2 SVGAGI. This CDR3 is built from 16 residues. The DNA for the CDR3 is TGTGCCAGCAGTTACTCATCGGCTTTTGGGGCCAACGACCAGTATTTC. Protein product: CASSYSSAFGANDQYF.

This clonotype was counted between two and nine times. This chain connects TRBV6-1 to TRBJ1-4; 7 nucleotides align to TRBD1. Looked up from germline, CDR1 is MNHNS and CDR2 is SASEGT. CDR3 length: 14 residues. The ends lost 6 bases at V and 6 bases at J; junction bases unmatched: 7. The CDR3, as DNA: TGTGCCAGCAGAAGGGGGCTGATGGATGAAAAACTGTTTTTT. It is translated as CASRRGLMDEKLFF.

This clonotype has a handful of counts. This CDR3 is CASSETLAGGKNTQYF. The CDR3 nucleotides read TGTGCCAGCAGTGAAACCTTAGCGGGGGGCAAAAACACGCAGTATTTT. The J gene is TRBJ2-3, the V gene TRBV6-1, with TRBD2 matching over 10 bases. Trimming at V came to 2 bases and at J to 9 bases, leaving 11 bases not matched to a gene. Germline V CDR1 and CDR2: MNHNS, SASEGT. CDR3 length equals 16 residues.

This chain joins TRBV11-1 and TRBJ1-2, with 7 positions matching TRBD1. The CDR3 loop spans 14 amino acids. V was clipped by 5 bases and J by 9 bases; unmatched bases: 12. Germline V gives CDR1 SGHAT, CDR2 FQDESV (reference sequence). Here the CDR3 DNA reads TGTGCCAGCAGCCGGACAGGCCCAGAGTTCAGCTACACCTTC. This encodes CASSRTGPEFSYTF.

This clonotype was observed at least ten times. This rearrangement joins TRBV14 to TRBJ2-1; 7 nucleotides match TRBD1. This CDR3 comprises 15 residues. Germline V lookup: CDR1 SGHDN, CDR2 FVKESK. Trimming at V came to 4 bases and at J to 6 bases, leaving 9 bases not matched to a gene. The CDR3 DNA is TGTGCCAGCAGCCCGTTGGGCAGGGGGTTCAATGAGCAGTTCTTC. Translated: CASSPLGRGFNEQFF.

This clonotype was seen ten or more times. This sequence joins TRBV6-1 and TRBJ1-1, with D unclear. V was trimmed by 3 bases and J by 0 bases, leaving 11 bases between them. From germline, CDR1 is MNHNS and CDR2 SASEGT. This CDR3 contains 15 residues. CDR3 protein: CASSEDRSLNTEAFF. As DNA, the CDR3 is TGTGCCAGCAGTGAGGACCGAAGCCTGAACACTGAAGCTTTCTTT.

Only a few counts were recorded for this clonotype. The CDR3 bases are TGTGCCAGCAGCTCCCTATCCGTCTCCTATGGCTACACCTTC. It yields the protein CASSSLSVSYGYTF. V is TRBV11-2 and J is TRBJ1-2; D gene unclear. Per the germline V gene, CDR1 is SGHAT and CDR2 is FQNNGV. The CDR3 runs to 14 residues. V shed 4 bases and J shed 4 bases, with 13 bases lying between them.

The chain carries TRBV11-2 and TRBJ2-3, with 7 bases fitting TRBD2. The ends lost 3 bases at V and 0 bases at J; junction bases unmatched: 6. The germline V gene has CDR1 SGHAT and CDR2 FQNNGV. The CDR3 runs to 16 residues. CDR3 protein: CASSFYGLDSTDTQYF. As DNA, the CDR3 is TGTGCCAGCAGCTTCTACGGACTAGACAGCACAGATACGCAGTATTTT.

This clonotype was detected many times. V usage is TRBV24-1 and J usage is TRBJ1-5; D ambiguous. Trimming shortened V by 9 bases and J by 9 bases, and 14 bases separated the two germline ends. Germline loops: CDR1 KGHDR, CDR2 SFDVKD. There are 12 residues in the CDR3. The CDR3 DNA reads TGTGCCACCCCGATCGGCGGTGGGCCCCAGCATTTT. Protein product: CATPIGGGPQHF.

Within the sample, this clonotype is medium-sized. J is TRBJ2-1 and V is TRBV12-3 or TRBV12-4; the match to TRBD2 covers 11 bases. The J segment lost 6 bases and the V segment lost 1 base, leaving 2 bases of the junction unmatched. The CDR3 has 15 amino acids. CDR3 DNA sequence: TGTGCCAGCAGTTTAGGTAGCGGGGGGGCCAATGAGCAGTTCTTC. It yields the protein CASSLGSGGANEQFF.